The next 4 T cell receptor beta chains were all read from a single sample in a study of cytomegalovirus exposure and HLA in healthy donors. Primers for the PCR totalled 60 Vbeta and 13 Jbeta. This table comes from immunoSEQ multiplex PCR, and its TCRdb copy is limited to in-frame clones, with some not included. The table records about 160,000 clones, over 65% of them present only once. The material sequenced was PBMCs. The receptors shown here come from a young man in good health and CMV-seropositive.

This clone turned up a few times. V is TRBV11-2 and J is TRBJ2-5; no clear D. Trimming removed 8 bases at V and 3 bases at J, with 13 bases between. Germline values: CDR1 SGHAT, CDR2 FQNNGV. The CDR3 totals 13 residues. The CDR3 spells CASGRQVKETQYF. The CDR3 nucleotides read TGTGCCAGCGGTCGGCAGGTTAAAGAGACCCAGTACTTC.

The chain has TRBV9 and TRBJ1-1, with D perhaps TRBD1 (6 bases). Germline CDR1 reads SGDLS; CDR2 reads YYNGEE. This CDR3 comprises 15 residues. The V end lost 3 bases, the J end lost 4 bases, and 16 bases lay between the germline ends. CDR3 sequence reads: CASSANLQGGTEAFF. Written as DNA, the CDR3 is TGTGCCAGCAGCGCAAACCTACAGGGTGGCACTGAAGCTTTCTTT. Filled out from reference TRBV9 and TRBJ1-1, the complete variable domain reads DSGVTQTPKHLITATGQRVTLRCSPRSGDLSVYWYQQSLDQGLQFLIQYYNGEERAKGNILERFSAQQFPDLHSELNLSSLELGDSALYFCASSANLQGGTEAFFGQGTRLTVV.

This chain joins TRBV2 and TRBJ1-6; D call uncertain. With 7 bases removed from V and 5 bases from J, the gap between germline ends came to 12 bases. This CDR3 is 14 amino acids long. The germline CDR1 and CDR2 sequences are SNHLY and FYNNEI. CDR3 residues: CASTKDGNNSPLHF. CDR3 DNA sequence: TGTGCCAGCACCAAGGACGGGAATAATTCACCCCTCCACTTT.

V and J are TRBV5-1 and TRBJ2-4; the D gene is possibly TRBD2 (5 bases). V was clipped by 5 bases and J by 0 bases, with 12 bases between them. There are 15 residues in the CDR3. Germline V gene sequence: CDR1 SGHRS, CDR2 YFSETQ. In DNA form, the CDR3 reads TGCGCCAGCAGGGGAGACGAGTCAGCCAAAAACATTCAGTACTTC. It is translated as CASRGDESAKNIQYF.